The rows below give T cell receptor beta chains drawn from one sample of a study of identical twins. In TCRdb, the 5' RACE reads were re-called with MiXCR into one record per CDR3 protein. The sample includes some 600,000 distinct CDR3 sequences, about 7.1% of them seen just once. These same data were also listed under a study on yellow fever vaccine responses in identical twins.

The specimen was PBMCs. The receptors originated from a woman younger than 30 in good health. CDR3s leave out the opening cysteine and the closing phenylalanine or tryptophan. Each record gives: CDR3 length, J gene, V gene, clone size, D gene, CDR3 protein. The D gene is left open where the match is weak. The size of a clone is reported for some rows only, either as once, few or many, or as a class for expanded clones.

length: 12
J: TRBJ2-1
V: TRBV20-1
size: many
D: TRBD2
CDR3: SASRLAGVNEQF

length: 15
J: TRBJ2-2
V: TRBV27
size: many
D: TRBD2
CDR3: ASSLFASGTYTGELF

length: 13
J: TRBJ2-2
V: TRBV28
size: few
D: .
CDR3: ASSLLGYYIGELF

length: 13
J: TRBJ2-1
V: TRBV4-1
size: many
D: .
CDR3: ASSPPGRANNEQF

length: 15
J: TRBJ1-1
V: TRBV24-1
size: .
D: TRBD1
CDR3: ATSAGQGARLDTEAF

length: 10
J: TRBJ1-1
V: TRBV9
size: .
D: .
CDR3: ASSPNPGEAF

length: 14
J: TRBJ2-1
V: TRBV5-5
size: .
D: .
CDR3: ASSPTGRATYNEQF

length: 8
J: TRBJ2-1
V: TRBV20-1
size: many
D: .
CDR3: SAYTNEQF

length: 10
J: TRBJ2-3
V: TRBV20-1
size: few
D: TRBD1
CDR3: SAAQGTDTQY

length: 14
J: TRBJ2-5
V: TRBV10-3
size: few
D: .
CDR3: AISEVQESLEETQY

length: 14
J: TRBJ2-7
V: TRBV15
size: .
D: TRBD2
CDR3: ATSRDPSGRGYEQY

length: 12
J: TRBJ2-7
V: TRBV18
size: many
D: .
CDR3: ASLRDSLINEQY

length: 13
J: TRBJ2-3
V: TRBV6-4
size: few
D: TRBD2
CDR3: ASSLYSGSTDTQY

length: 11
J: TRBJ2-1
V: TRBV28
size: .
D: .
CDR3: ASSLSYYNEQF

length: 11
J: TRBJ2-3
V: TRBV21-1
size: .
D: .
CDR3: ASSKVGTDTQY

length: 11
J: TRBJ1-2
V: TRBV6-1
size: .
D: .
CDR3: ASSETGLYGYT